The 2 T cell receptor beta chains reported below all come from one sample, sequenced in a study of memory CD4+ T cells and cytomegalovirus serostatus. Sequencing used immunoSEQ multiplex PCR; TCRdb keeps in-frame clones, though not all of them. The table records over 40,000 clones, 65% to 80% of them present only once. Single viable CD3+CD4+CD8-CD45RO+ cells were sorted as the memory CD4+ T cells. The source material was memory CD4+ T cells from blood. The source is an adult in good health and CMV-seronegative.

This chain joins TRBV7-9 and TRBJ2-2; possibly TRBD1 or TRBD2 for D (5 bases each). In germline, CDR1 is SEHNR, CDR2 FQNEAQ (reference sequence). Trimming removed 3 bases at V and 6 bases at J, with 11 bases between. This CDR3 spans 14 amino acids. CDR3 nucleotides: TGTGCCAGCAGCTTTTGGGGGACGGCCGGGGAGCTGTTTTTT. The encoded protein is CASSFWGTAGELFF.

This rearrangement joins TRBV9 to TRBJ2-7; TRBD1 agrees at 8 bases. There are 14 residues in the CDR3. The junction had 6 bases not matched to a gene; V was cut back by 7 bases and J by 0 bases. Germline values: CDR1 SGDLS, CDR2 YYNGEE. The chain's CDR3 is CASGQGLGSYEQYF. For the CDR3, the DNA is TGTGCCAGCGGACAGGGCTTAGGCTCCTACGAGCAGTACTTC.